Following are 10 T cell receptor beta chains from one sample sequenced in a study of radiotherapy plus CTLA-4 blockade in lung cancer. Clones were sequenced by immunoSEQ multiplex PCR, and TCRdb holds only the in-frame ones, with some missing. The sample shows about 120,000 clones, about four fifths of them seen only once. This material consisted of peripheral blood, taken from a patient treated with radiotherapy plus ipilimumab. These receptors were obtained from a human donor with non-small cell lung cancer that progressed on radiotherapy plus ipilimumab. Some clones in this sample may be carry-over from other donors' samples.

This chain connects TRBV6-5 to TRBJ2-3; 7 bases fit TRBD2. The CDR3 extends over 14 amino acids. V trimming: 2 bases; J trimming: 3 bases; junction bases outside the gene matches: 2. The germline V gene has CDR1 MNHEY and CDR2 SVGAGI. The CDR3 DNA reads TGTGCCAGCAGTTACCTGGGGGGGACAGATACGCAGTATTTT. As protein: CASSYLGGTDTQYF.

The CDR3 is CATSREPSGGAINEQFF. The DNA of the CDR3 is TGTGCCACCAGCAGAGAGCCGAGCGGGGGGGCGATAAATGAGCAGTTCTTC. The chain is built from TRBV15 and TRBJ2-1; 10 bases fit TRBD2. CDR1 and CDR2 from the germline V gene are LNHNV and YYDKDF (reference sequence). CDR3 size: 17 residues. V lost 0 bases and J lost 7; bases outside the gene matches: 9.

This clone was seen just once. J is TRBJ1-1 and V is TRBV5-6; 7 nucleotides agree with TRBD1. Germline V CDR1 and CDR2: SGHDT, YYEEEE. The V segment lost 0 bases and the J segment 3 bases; nucleotides outside the gene matches: 11. The CDR3 has 17 amino acids. The CDR3 DNA follows: TGTGCCAGCAGCTTGGCCTACAGGGGCCCAAGGGACACTGAAGCTTTCTTT. Translated, it gives CASSLAYRGPRDTEAFF.

The V gene is TRBV9, the J gene TRBJ2-5; D not resolved. Trimming took off 3 bases at V and 5 bases at J, with 17 bases between the two ends. Germline-derived CDR1 and CDR2 are SGDLS and YYNGEE. The CDR3 extends over 15 amino acids. CDR3 protein: CASSAPGPTRETQYF. CDR3 DNA sequence: TGTGCCAGCAGCGCGCCCGGCCCAACCCGGGAGACCCAGTACTTC.

The chain recombines TRBV27 with TRBJ2-7, with 8 bases matching TRBD1. Germline V gene sequence: CDR1 MNHEY, CDR2 SMNVEV (reference sequence). V shed 6 bases, J shed 6 bases, and the junction held 7 bases outside the gene matches. The CDR3 runs to 13 residues. CDR3 nucleotide sequence: TGTGCCAGCAGACGGACAGGGCTCGGCGAGCAGTACTTC. Its protein is CASRRTGLGEQYF.

The V gene is TRBV15, the J gene TRBJ1-6; TRBD1 matches 9 bases. The CDR3 sequence is 17 residues long. Germline V gives CDR1 LNHNV, CDR2 YYDKDF (reference sequence). With 4 bases clipped from V and 5 bases from J, the junction kept 9 bases outside the gene matches. The CDR3 sequence is CATSIGQGTVNNSPLHF. The CDR3 DNA is TGTGCCACCAGCATAGGACAGGGGACCGTTAATAATTCACCCCTCCACTTT. The full variable domain, completed using reference TRBV15 and TRBJ1-6, is DAMVIQNPRYQVTQFGKPVTLSCSQTLNHNVMYWYQQKSSQAPKLLFHYYDKDFNNEADTPDNFQSRRPNTSFCFLDIRSPGLGDTAMYLCATSIGQGTVNNSPLHFGNGTRLTVT.

The chain links TRBV5-7 to TRBJ1-5, with D possibly TRBD1 on 6 matching bases. TRBV5-7 is given ORF status, its function remaining uncertain. The V end was cut by 1 base, the J end by 3 bases, with 8 bases between. The CDR3 spans 14 residues. The CDR3 sequence: CASSLNRVNQPQHF. DNA for the CDR3: TGTGCCAGCAGCTTGAACAGGGTCAATCAGCCCCAGCATTTT.

The CDR3, as DNA: TGTGCCAGCAGCCAAGCGAACACCGGGGAGCTGTTTTTT. Amino acids: CASSQANTGELFF. The chain uses TRBV14 and TRBJ2-2; D is undetermined. Germline assignment: CDR1 SGHDN and CDR2 FVKESK. V lost 1 base and J 0 bases, leaving 0 bases between the germline ends. This CDR3 has 13 residues.

The J gene is TRBJ1-2, the V gene TRBV5-1; 7 positions agree with TRBD1. This CDR3 region has 14 residues. V dropped 0 bases and J dropped 8; count of bases not matched to a gene: 7. The germline CDR1 and CDR2 sequences are SGHRS and YFSETQ. The DNA for the CDR3 is TGCGCCAGCAGCTTGGACAGGGGAATGGGAGGCTACACCTTC. Protein product: CASSLDRGMGGYTF.

This clone has just a few counts. This sequence joins TRBV7-2 and TRBJ1-5; D gene unclear. Germline lookup yields CDR1 SGHTA and CDR2 FQGNSA. V lost 2 bases, J lost 5 bases, and 7 bases lay in between. The CDR3 covers 13 residues. The CDR3 nucleotides read TGTGCCAGCAGCTTAAAAGGGCATCAGCCCCAGCATTTT. This sequence encodes CASSLKGHQPQHF.